Each of the 30 T cell receptor beta chains below was sequenced from the same sample in a study of T cell responses to AZD1222 COVID-19 vaccine. The data were produced by immunoSEQ multiplex PCR, yet TCRdb's version contains in-frame clones alone and is incomplete. The repertoire consists of around 130,000 clones, with 86% occurring once and the leading ten covering 2.5% to 3.5%. The material sequenced was peripheral blood, taken 28 days after the second AZD1222 dose. Every receptor here comes from an adult who received the AZD1222 COVID-19 vaccine.

This chain links TRBV12-3 or TRBV12-4 with TRBJ2-3; D is unresolved. Trimming shortened V by 3 bases and J by 6 bases, and 7 bases separated the two germline ends. The CDR3 is 12 amino acids. The CDR3 is CASSFPADTQYF. The DNA for the CDR3 is TGTGCCAGCAGTTTTCCGGCGGATACGCAGTATTTT.

The chain couples TRBV6-2 or TRBV6-3 to TRBJ1-5; 8 bases map to TRBD1. The CDR3 is made up of 15 amino acids. Germline V gene lookup returns CDR1 MNHEY and CDR2 SVGEGT. Trimming cost V 2 bases and J 6 bases; bases outside gene matches: 6. CDR3 sequence (DNA): TGTGCCAGCAGTTACATCGGACAGGGACCTCAGCCCCAGCATTTT. Its translation is CASSYIGQGPQPQHF.

J is TRBJ1-3 and V is TRBV3-1 (or the pseudogene TRBV3-2), with a possible D match to TRBD1 (6 bases). Germline CDR1 is LGHDT and CDR2 is YNNKEL (reference sequence). The CDR3 runs to 17 residues. V was clipped by 1 base and J by 0 bases, with 13 bases between them. The CDR3 region has the DNA TGTGCCAGCAGCCAAGTTTGGGGGGCCCTCTCTGGAAACACCATATATTTT. This gives the protein CASSQVWGALSGNTIYF.

The rearrangement joins TRBV6-5 to TRBJ1-5, with a tentative D call TRBD1 (6 bases). Germline CDR1 MNHEY, CDR2 SVGAGI. CDR3 length: 13 residues. V was cut by 6 bases and J by 4 bases, with 10 bases left in between. The CDR3 reads CASSDGTNQPQHF. For the CDR3, the DNA is TGTGCCAGCAGCGACGGGACAAATCAGCCCCAGCATTTT.

The chain combines TRBV20-1 with TRBJ2-7; TRBD2 matches 8 bases. Germline CDR1 DFQATT, CDR2 SNEGSKA (reference sequence). J was trimmed by 3 bases and V by 3 bases; bases with no gene match: 16. The CDR3 has 17 residues. The CDR3 nucleotides are TGCAGTGCTAGTAGCGCTAGCGGGCAGATAGCACTCTACGAGCAGTACTTC. This codes for CSASSASGQIALYEQYF.

The chain has TRBV5-4 and TRBJ2-3; D is perhaps TRBD1 (6 bases). CDR3 length: 14 residues. The germline CDR1 and CDR2 sequences are SGHNT and YYREEE (reference sequence). V was cut by 3 bases and J by 6 bases, with 14 bases left in between. CDR3 DNA: TGTGCCAGCAGCTCATCAGGGGAGAGGGATACGCAGTATTTT. It encodes CASSSSGERDTQYF.

This rearrangement joins TRBV19 to TRBJ1-5; the D is unclear. CDR3 length equals 15 residues. The ends were cut back, 8 bases at V and 1 base at J, with 15 bases in the middle. From germline, CDR1 is LNHDA and CDR2 SQIVND (reference sequence). CDR3 sequence: CASRNLVGSNQPQHF. DNA for the CDR3: TGTGCCAGTCGAAATCTCGTGGGGAGCAATCAGCCCCAGCATTTT.

The chain employs TRBV6-6 and TRBJ1-2; maybe TRBD1 (6 bases). The germline V gene has CDR1 MNHNY and CDR2 SVGAGI (reference sequence). The CDR3 extends over 16 amino acids. Trimming stripped 5 bases from V and 1 base from J, with 17 bases between. The CDR3 sequence is CASSPRGRGDNYGYTF. DNA for the CDR3: TGTGCCAGCAGTCCCCGGGGGAGGGGGGATAACTATGGCTACACCTTC.

This sequence joins TRBV19 and TRBJ2-2, with D possibly TRBD2 on 6 matching bases. The V gene lost 5 bases and the J gene lost 8 bases, with 18 bases spanning the gap. The CDR3 is 15 amino acids. Germline V gives CDR1 LNHDA, CDR2 SQIVND (reference sequence). CDR3 bases: TGTGCCAGTAGTCACCGGGACTCCCGTAGTGGGGAGCTGTTTTTT. Protein product: CASSHRDSRSGELFF.

The chain carries TRBV7-9 and TRBJ1-2; 7 bases fit TRBD1. Germline assignment: CDR1 SEHNR and CDR2 FQNEAQ (reference sequence). The CDR3 has 14 residues. J lost 2 bases, V lost 4 bases, and 4 bases had no gene match. CDR3 DNA: TGTGCCAGCAGCTCCCTGGGACAGAACTATGGCTACACCTTC. This gives the protein CASSSLGQNYGYTF.

The chain joins TRBV10-3 to TRBJ2-1, with TRBD2 as a possible D gene (6 bases). Germline CDR1 and CDR2: ENHRY and SYGVKD. This CDR3 is 15 amino acids long. V lost 5 bases to trimming and J lost 3 bases, with 14 bases between them. CDR3 residues: CAISRPGTGYNEQFF. CDR3 nucleotide sequence: TGTGCCATCAGTAGACCCGGGACTGGCTACAATGAGCAGTTCTTC.

In DNA form, the CDR3 reads TGCAGGCCGACCTCTGGGTCTGAAGCTTTCTTT. This encodes CRPTSGSEAFF. The chain has TRBV20-1 and TRBJ1-1, with D uncertain. Germline values: CDR1 DFQATT, CDR2 SNEGSKA (reference sequence). This CDR3 comprises 11 residues.

J is TRBJ2-1 and V is TRBV2; a possible D gene is TRBD2 (5 bases). V gave up 6 bases and J gave up 7 bases, with 10 bases separating them. Germline values: CDR1 SNHLY, CDR2 FYNNEI. The CDR3 runs 12 residues. The chain's CDR3 is CASRTIINEQFF. The CDR3 DNA reads TGTGCCAGCAGGACTATAATTAATGAGCAGTTCTTC.

V gene TRBV27 combines with J gene TRBJ2-7, with D perhaps assigned TRBD1 or TRBD2 (5 bases each). The germline V gene encodes CDR1 MNHEY and CDR2 SMNVEV (reference sequence). Trimming took 5 bases from V and 2 from J, leaving 13 bases between them. CDR3 size: 14 residues. The CDR3 protein is CASSPGTGPYEQYF. CDR3 DNA sequence: TGTGCCAGCAGTCCCGGGACGGGGCCCTACGAGCAGTACTTC.

The V call is TRBV28, the J call TRBJ2-7; weak D call: TRBD2 (5 bases). V shed 2 bases and J shed 3 bases, with 5 bases lying between them. This CDR3 has 12 residues. Germline assignment: CDR1 MDHEN and CDR2 SYDVKM. The CDR3 sequence: CASSLGLYEQYF. DNA of the CDR3: TGTGCCAGCAGTTTAGGACTCTACGAGCAGTACTTC. Full variable domain (remainder filled in from reference TRBV28 and TRBJ2-7): DVKVTQSSRYLVKRTGEKVFLECVQDMDHENMFWYRQDPGLGLRLIYFSYDVKMKEKGDIPEGYSVSREKKERFSLILESASTNQTSMYLCASSLGLYEQYFGPGTRLTVT.

Comment on this clone: At one boundary the junction diverges from the germline segment, which might be a read error. This chain uses TRBV4-3 with TRBJ2-5; D is possibly TRBD1 (5 bases). Germline V gives CDR1 LGHNA, CDR2 YSLEER. CDR3 length equals 15 residues. In nucleotides, the CDR3 is TGCGCCCGCAGCCGATTCCGGACATATAAAGAGACCCAGTACTTC. Protein product: CARSRFRTYKETQYF.

This clone was picked up one time. The chain has TRBV5-1 and TRBJ2-3; 9 bases line up with TRBD1. Trimming took 3 bases from V and 5 from J; bases not matched to a gene: 4. This CDR3 comprises 14 residues. Germline V gene data show CDR1 as SGHRS and CDR2 as YFSETQ. CDR3 in DNA: TGCGCCAGCAGCTCCGGGACAGGGCTAGATACGCAGTATTTT. Translated: CASSSGTGLDTQYF.

The V and J genes are TRBV19 and TRBJ1-6; no clear D gene. Per germline, CDR1 LNHDA and CDR2 SQIVND (reference sequence). CDR3 length: 15 amino acids. Trimming shortened V by 7 bases and J by 7 bases, and 17 bases separated the two germline ends. Here the CDR3 reads CASTAVRLGNSPLHF. As DNA, the CDR3 is TGTGCCAGTACCGCCGTCAGACTCGGGAATTCACCCCTCCACTTT.

V usage is TRBV5-8 and J usage is TRBJ2-7, with TRBD2 matching over 11 bases. After removal of 4 bases from V and 6 bases from J, the junction contained 6 bases not matched to a gene. The CDR3 covers 14 residues. The V gene's germline CDR1 is SGHTS and CDR2 YDEGEE. CDR3 region: CASSPASGGREQYF. The DNA of the CDR3 is TGTGCCAGCAGCCCGGCTAGCGGGGGGCGCGAGCAGTACTTC.

This rearrangement joins TRBV6-2 or TRBV6-3 to TRBJ1-1, with TRBD1 as a possible D gene (6 bases). The V end was cut by 4 bases, the J end by 0 bases, with 12 bases between. The V gene's germline CDR1 is MNHEY and CDR2 SVGEGT. This CDR3 contains 15 residues. CDR3 amino acids: CASSLQGALNTEAFF. In DNA, the CDR3 is TGTGCCAGCAGTTTACAGGGTGCGCTGAACACTGAAGCTTTCTTT.

This clone turned up a few times. This chain uses TRBV4-1 with TRBJ2-1; TRBD1 agrees at 7 bases. The CDR3 is 14 amino acids. Germline CDR1 MGHRA, CDR2 YSYEKL. J was trimmed by 8 bases and V by 4 bases; bases with no gene match: 8. Here the CDR3 DNA reads TGCGCCAGCAGCCCTTGGACAGGACGAGATGAGCAGTTCTTC. Amino acids: CASSPWTGRDEQFF.

This rearrangement joins TRBV28 to TRBJ1-2; 10 bases match TRBD1. The V gene end was trimmed by 6 bases and the J gene end by 6 bases; junction bases not matched to a gene: 13. CDR1 MDHEN and CDR2 SYDVKM come from the germline V gene. The CDR3 is 16 residues long. CDR3 nucleotide sequence: TGTGCCAGCAGCGACGTCCCGGACAGGGGGGTCAATGGCTACACCTTC. Protein product: CASSDVPDRGVNGYTF.

The V and J genes are TRBV30 and TRBJ2-7, with D hard to call. Germline V gene data show CDR1 as GTSNPN and CDR2 as SVGIG (reference sequence). The V end lost 1 base, the J end lost 3 bases, and 4 bases lay between the germline ends. The CDR3 is 11 amino acids. The CDR3 region has the DNA TGTGCCTGGAGTGACAACTACGAGCAGTACTTC. This translates into CAWSDNYEQYF.

This clone has just a few counts. This chain joins TRBV7-2 and TRBJ2-1; 11 nucleotides align to TRBD2. The V and J ends lost 1 base and 10 bases, in that order; junction bases with no gene match: 3. This CDR3 has 14 residues. Germline values: CDR1 SGHTA, CDR2 FQGNSA. This chain's CDR3 is CASSLELAGEEQFF. As DNA, the CDR3 is TGTGCCAGCAGCTTAGAACTAGCGGGGGAAGAGCAGTTCTTC.

DNA for the CDR3: TGTGCCAGCAGTGAAGAGCCTAGCGGGGGGCGGGATACGCAGTATTTT. This translates into CASSEEPSGGRDTQYF. The chain carries TRBV2 and TRBJ2-3; 11 nucleotides match TRBD2. Trimming cost V 1 base and J 6 bases; bases outside gene matches: 6. The CDR3 sequence is 16 residues long. CDR1 SNHLY and CDR2 FYNNEI come from the germline V gene.

The chain couples TRBV19 to TRBJ2-1, with TRBD2 as a possible D gene (6 bases). V gave up 7 bases and J gave up 6 bases, with 19 bases separating them. The length of the CDR3 is 15 residues. Germline assignment: CDR1 LNHDA and CDR2 SQIVND (reference sequence). The CDR3 region has the DNA TGTGCCAGTATGGGTGCGATGCGGGGTAGCAATGAGCAGTTCTTC. Amino acids: CASMGAMRGSNEQFF.

The genes are TRBV4-3 and TRBJ1-2, with D unresolved. This CDR3 comprises 13 residues. CDR1 is LGHNA and CDR2 is YSLEER in the germline V gene. The germline V and J ends were trimmed by 0 bases and 8 bases, with 10 bases remaining between them. The CDR3 DNA is TGCGCCAGCAGCCAAGATGAGGCCAGGGGCTACACCTTC. Its protein is CASSQDEARGYTF.

This chain connects TRBV5-1 to TRBJ1-1; D unclear. Germline loops: CDR1 SGHRS, CDR2 YFSETQ. V gave up 5 bases and J gave up 5 bases, with 10 bases separating them. This CDR3 contains 12 residues. CDR3 nucleotide sequence: TGCGCCAGCAGTCGTCCAGGAACTGAAGCTTTCTTT. Translation: CASSRPGTEAFF.

The chain employs TRBV2 and TRBJ1-6; possible D gene TRBD1, 6 bases. CDR1 and CDR2 (germline): SNHLY, FYNNEI. V lost 5 bases to trimming and J lost 10 bases, with 18 bases between them. This CDR3 comprises 15 residues. The CDR3 is CASSTAGGGGSPLHF. The CDR3 DNA reads TGTGCCAGCAGTACCGCTGGGGGCGGTGGGTCACCCCTCCACTTT.

V and J are TRBV27 and TRBJ1-1; D unresolved. CDR3 size: 11 residues. V was pared by 6 bases and J by 1 base, with 3 bases between. Germline V gene lookup returns CDR1 MNHEY and CDR2 SMNVEV (reference sequence). DNA for the CDR3: TGTGCCAGCAGGAAGAACACTGAAGCTTTCTTT. This gives the protein CASRKNTEAFF.